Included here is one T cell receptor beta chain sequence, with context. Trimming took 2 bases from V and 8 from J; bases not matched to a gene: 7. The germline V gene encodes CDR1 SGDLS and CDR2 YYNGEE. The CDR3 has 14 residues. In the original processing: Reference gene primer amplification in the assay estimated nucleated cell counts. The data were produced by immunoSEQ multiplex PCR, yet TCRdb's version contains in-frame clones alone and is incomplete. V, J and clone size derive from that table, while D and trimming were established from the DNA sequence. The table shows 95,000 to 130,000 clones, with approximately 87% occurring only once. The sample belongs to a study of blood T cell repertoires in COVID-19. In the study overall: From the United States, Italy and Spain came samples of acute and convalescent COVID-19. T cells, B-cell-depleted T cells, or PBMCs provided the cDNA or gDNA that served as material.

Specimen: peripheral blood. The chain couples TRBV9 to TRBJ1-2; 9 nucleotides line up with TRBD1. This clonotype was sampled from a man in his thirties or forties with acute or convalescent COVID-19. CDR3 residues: CASSVDGTGTGYTF. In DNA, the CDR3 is TGTGCCAGCAGCGTGGATGGGACAGGGACAGGCTACACCTTC.